In its sample, the clone carrying this TCR beta chain was seen a few times. Both 60 Vbeta primers and 13 Jbeta primers went into the PCR. The table came from immunoSEQ multiplex PCR; TCRdb's copy has only in-frame clones and leaves some out. The sample lists some 180,000 clones; around three quarters were seen once. This sample is part of a study of cytomegalovirus exposure and HLA in healthy donors. This CDR3 has 14 residues. V was trimmed by 6 bases and J by 4 bases, leaving 12 bases between them. In germline, CDR1 is MNHNS, CDR2 SASEGT. The chain is built from TRBV6-1 and TRBJ1-4, with D possibly matching TRBD1 (5 bases). The receptor comes from a woman between 25 and 40 years old in good health and CMV-seropositive. The source material was PBMCs. The CDR3 nucleotides are TGTGCCAGCAGCCCGCAGGGACTTAATGAAAAACTGTTTTTT. Translation: CASSPQGLNEKLFF.